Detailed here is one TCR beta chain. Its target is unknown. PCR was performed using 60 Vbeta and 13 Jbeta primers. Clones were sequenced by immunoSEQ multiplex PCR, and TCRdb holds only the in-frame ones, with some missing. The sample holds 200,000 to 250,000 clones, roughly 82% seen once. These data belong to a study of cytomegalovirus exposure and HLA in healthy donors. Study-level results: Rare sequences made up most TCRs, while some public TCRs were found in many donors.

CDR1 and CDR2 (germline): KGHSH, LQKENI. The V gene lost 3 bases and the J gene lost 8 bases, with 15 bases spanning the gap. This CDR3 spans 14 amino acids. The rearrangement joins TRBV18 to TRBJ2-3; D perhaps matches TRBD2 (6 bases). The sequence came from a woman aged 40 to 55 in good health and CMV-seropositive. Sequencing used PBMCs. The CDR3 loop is CASSPVGTLGTQYF. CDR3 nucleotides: TGTGCCAGCTCACCGGTAGGGACTTTAGGTACGCAGTATTTT.